This T cell receptor (beta chain) was identified in a study of T cell repertoires in cytomegalovirus infection. About the research overall: Both a matching HLA type and CMV infection were indicated by public TCR beta signatures.

The table lists this clonotype with a few counts. Its specificity is unknown. V was shortened by 5 bases and J by 6 bases, with 16 bases between the two germline ends. There are 14 residues in the CDR3. Germline assignment: CDR1 LNHDA and CDR2 SQIVND (reference sequence). Using its own MiXCR run on the reads, TCRdb lists one record per CDR3 protein. The data show about 20,000 distinct CDR3 sequences, over 40% seen once. The sequence derives from a human donor in good health (CMV status not recorded). Some clones in this sample may be carry-over from other donors' samples. The sample in question was CD8+ T cells from cultured PBMCs, obtained from culture after CMV antigen stimulation. The chain uses TRBV19 and TRBJ1-1; a possible D gene is TRBD1 (5 bases). CDR3 coding DNA: TGTGCCAGTAGTTTTCAGGGTAGTAGCCCTGAAGCTTTCTTT. It is translated as CASSFQGSSPEAFF.